One and the same sample provided the 10 T cell receptor beta chains below, sequenced in a study of OX40 agonist ivuxolimab in advanced cancers. The library relied on the immunoSEQ multiplex PCR assay. The source is immuneACCESS, and TCRdb retained only in-frame sequences with V and J called. Part of the clones is not carried over; for the studies checked, unresolved V genes explain less than half of this, and the remainder is unexplained. The sample table lists tens of thousands of clones, roughly 87% of them with a count of one. Around 0.34% of the sample goes to the ten largest clones. The material sequenced was CD4+ or CD8+ T cells sorted from blood, taken in a trial of the OX40 agonist ivuxolimab. The source of these receptors is an adult with an advanced solid tumor such as melanoma, head and neck, liver or kidney cancer.

The chain joins TRBV30 to TRBJ1-5; maybe TRBD1 (6 bases). The V end lost 1 base, the J end lost 6 bases, and 16 bases lay between the germline ends. Germline V gives CDR1 GTSNPN, CDR2 SVGIG (reference sequence). CDR3 length equals 15 residues. The CDR3: CAWSADRASGQPQHF. As DNA, the CDR3 is TGTGCCTGGAGTGCGGACAGAGCCTCCGGTCAGCCCCAGCATTTT.

The chain links TRBV4-3 to TRBJ1-2; D call uncertain. Trimming cost V 1 base and J 8 bases, with 11 bases left between them. Germline CDR1 reads LGHNA; CDR2 reads YSLEER. CDR3 length equals 13 residues. The CDR3 bases are TGCGCCAGCAGCCAAGGAGAAGGATGGGGCTACACCTTC. Its protein product is CASSQGEGWGYTF.

The J gene is TRBJ2-5, the V gene TRBV7-9; D may match TRBD1 or TRBD2 (5 bases each). This CDR3 is built from 15 residues. V was cut by 0 bases and J by 7 bases, with 15 bases left in between. The germline CDR1 and CDR2 sequences are SEHNR and FQNEAQ (reference sequence). Written as DNA, the CDR3 is TGTGCCAGCAGCTTAGCCACGGGACCGAGTTTGACCCAGTACTTC. Its protein product is CASSLATGPSLTQYF. The complete variable domain, with remaining parts taken from reference TRBV7-9 and TRBJ2-5, reads DTGVSQNPRHKITKRGQNVTFRCDPISEHNRLYWYRQTLGQGPEFLTYFQNEAQLEKSRLLSDRFSAERPKGSFSTLEIQRTEQGDSAMYLCASSLATGPSLTQYFGPGTRLLVL.

This rearrangement joins TRBV5-1 to TRBJ1-4, with a tentative D call TRBD1 (6 bases). This CDR3 comprises 14 residues. The ends were cut back, 3 bases at V and 6 bases at J, with 12 bases in the middle. CDR1 and CDR2 (germline): SGHRS, YFSETQ. CDR3 bases: TGCGCCAGCAGCTGGGGGGCCGGGGATGAAAAACTGTTTTTT. Its translation: CASSWGAGDEKLFF. Variable domain in full (rest from reference TRBV5-1 and TRBJ1-4): KAGVTQTPRYLIKTRGQQVTLSCSPISGHRSVSWYQQTPGQGLQFLFEYFSETQRNKGNFPGRFSGRQFSNSRSEMNVSTLELGDSALYLCASSWGAGDEKLFFGSGTQLSVL.

The chain employs TRBV12-2 and TRBJ2-1; the D call in the table, TRBD1, was not verified against the DNA. TRBV12-2 is a known pseudogene. The CDR3 contains 24 residues. CDR3 bases: TGTGCAAGTCGCTTAGCGCCCATTGCCGGGGTTAATTACAGGGAATCGAGCTCCTACAATGAGCAGTTCTTC. It yields the protein CASRLAPIAGVNYRESSSYNEQFF.

This sequence joins TRBV7-2 and TRBJ1-2; no definite D call. Germline CDR1 reads SGHTA; CDR2 reads FQGNSA. This CDR3 comprises 13 residues. V shed 3 bases and J shed 3 bases, with 8 bases lying between them. The CDR3 DNA sequence: TGTGCCAGCAGCTTTCCCAGATACTATGGCTACACCTTC. Residues: CASSFPRYYGYTF.

The chain is built from TRBV5-4 and TRBJ2-1; 12 bases line up with TRBD2. Losses at the gene ends were 6 bases for V and 5 bases for J; bases not matched to a gene: 3. CDR1 is SGHNT, CDR2 YYREEE, per germline (reference sequence). The CDR3 runs 14 residues. The CDR3 sequence is CASTRLAGDNEQFF. DNA for the CDR3: TGTGCCAGCACCAGACTAGCGGGGGACAATGAGCAGTTCTTC.

The chain carries TRBV6-5 and TRBJ1-2, with 9 bases identical to TRBD1. V lost 5 bases, J lost 8 bases, and 6 bases stayed unmatched. CDR1 is MNHEY and CDR2 is SVGAGI in the germline V gene. CDR3 size: 13 residues. The CDR3 DNA reads as TGTGCCAGCAGTGAGAGGACAGGGGACGGCTACACCTTC. It translates to CASSERTGDGYTF.

The rearrangement uses TRBV6-1 and TRBJ1-1; D is unresolved. The germline V and J ends were trimmed by 1 base and 5 bases, with 5 bases remaining between them. This CDR3 is built from 12 residues. The germline V gene encodes CDR1 MNHNS and CDR2 SASEGT. The CDR3 spells CASSEVWTEAFF. In nucleotides, the CDR3 is TGTGCCAGCAGTGAAGTGTGGACTGAAGCTTTCTTT.

The table lists this clone with a few counts. This chain joins TRBV6-6 and TRBJ1-1, with D unclear. V gave up 7 bases and J gave up 10 bases, with 19 bases separating them. The CDR3 is made up of 13 amino acids. Germline V CDR1 and CDR2: MNHNY, SVGAGI (reference sequence). The CDR3 loop reads CASTWAKDGPAFF. CDR3 nucleotides: TGTGCCAGCACCTGGGCTAAAGATGGTCCAGCTTTCTTT.